This TCR beta chain was recovered during a study of Graves' ophthalmopathy and Graves' hyperthyroidism (dated by TCRdb to the late 2010s). With respect to the entire study: Peripheral blood was collected at initial diagnosis, prior to any treatment. Following sampling, methimazole starting at 30 mg daily was administered to hyperthyroidism patients, and high-dose intravenous methylprednisolone was administered to ophthalmopathy patients. The independent validation cohort included under 20 hyperthyroidism patients plus 17 patients who later progressed from hyperthyroidism to ophthalmopathy. The study used TCR beta repertoire signatures to distinguish Graves' ophthalmopathy from Graves' hyperthyroidism and to predict progression to ophthalmopathy. In about six hyperthyroidism patients, T-cell repertoires of thyroid tissue and blood were compared. In total, approximately 140 blood samples were TCR-sequenced: 40 to 45 ophthalmopathy, around 75 hyperthyroidism and approximately 17 hyperthyroidism-to-ophthalmopathy patients. To explore V-J signatures that separate ophthalmopathy from hyperthyroidism, a discovery set of 95 to 100 patients was enrolled, consisting of more than 40 with ophthalmopathy and approximately 57 with stable hyperthyroidism. The study at large found these results: Ophthalmopathy was separated from stable hyperthyroidism by the 13-signature model with around 89% sensitivity and around 81% specificity in cross-validation and with 80%/75% in the test set. Among expanded thyroid clonotypes with frequency above 0.001, most also showed up in blood, which suggests that blood repertoires may reflect the thyroid immune response. In validation, the model predicted ophthalmopathy progression with 55% to 71% sensitivity and approximately 75% specificity; around twelve predicted patients were CT-confirmed with GO in a median of 6.5 months. Sample size was not predetermined statistically, and investigators were not blinded to group allocation.

TCR beta CDR3 regions were amplified from RNA transcripts for repertoire sequencing. The first round was an RT-PCR using HTBI primers with the Qiagen OneStep RT-PCR kit, and this first round was followed by a second-round multiplex PCR, then size selection and purification. The libraries underwent paired-end sequencing with 100 bp reads on an Illumina HiSeq2000. The original methods were these. SOAPnuke was used to process the reads, removing any read that contained adapters or uncalled bases, had a mean Phred below 15, or lacked an exact match to the constant primer or identifier. High-quality paired reads were merged with COPE v1.2.5. Each unique nucleotide sequence was defined as a clonotype, and clonotypes were aligned to IMGT TRB V, D and J references with MiTCR v1.1. The analysis was limited to V-J combinations with a frequency above 0.0001, which together covered around 99% of the repertoires. A TCR clonal expansion and chaos score per V-J combination was defined as the ratio of F50 clonal expansion to chaos observed in the TCRdist matrix. Welch's t-statistics and random forest were used to reduce the features to some 13 V-J combinations, which were then used as input to a naive Bayes classifier. Thyroid-blood repertoire similarity was quantified with the Morisita-Horn index. TCRdb handled the public reads itself, with Q25 trimming in fastp and clone calling in MiXCR, and kept productive beta chains. CDR3 protein duplicates are merged, each entry listing the most common genes and DNA. TCRdb's processing, not the authors' own work, is the source of the V and J calls. The sample table holds roughly 350,000 distinct CDR3 sequences, of which 15% to 20% were seen once. The top ten clones comprise roughly 2.4% of the sample.

This clonotype has a count of ten or more. Its antigen specificity is not known. Per-base quality was not reported, and no clone a single base away is much larger than it. Hyperthyroidism was considered stable if no progression to ophthalmopathy occurred within 18 months of follow-up. Patients with hyperthyroidism were aged 18 to 65 years, had been newly diagnosed, and had a disease duration of less than 2 months. Patients with other autoimmune diseases, uncontrolled infections, pregnancy or lactation were excluded. Clinical symptoms, serum thyroxine, TRAb, thyroid ultrasound and orbital computed tomography formed the basis of the diagnosis. Ficoll-Paque density gradient centrifugation was used to isolate PBMCs from 8 to 10 ml of fresh peripheral blood. Trizol reagent was used to extract the total RNA, and its quality was then checked on an Agilent 2100 Bioanalyzer. The receptor comes from an adult woman with stable Graves' hyperthyroidism. The sample was peripheral blood.

The sequenced DNA: TGTGCCACCAGTGATGAGGTAGGGGAGACCCAGTACTTC. Its protein product is CATSDEVGETQYF. The rearranged chain carries TRBV24-1 and TRBJ2-5, with no D gene named confidently. The germline V gene provides CDR1 KGHDR and CDR2 SFDVKD. Trimming removed 3 bases from V and 5 bases from J, leaving 9 bases between the germline ends. Including cysteine and phenylalanine, the CDR3 has 13 amino acids. Of the read, only the CDR3 DNA is kept; its 39 bases are in frame from base 1.